These T cell receptor beta chains were read from a single sample in a study of blood T cell repertoires in COVID-19. Clones were read by immunoSEQ multiplex PCR, and TCRdb kept only the in-frame ones, dropping some. Among roughly 130,000 clones, 70% to 90% were seen once, and the ten largest hold about 3.7%. The sample comprised PBMCs or T cells enriched from blood (not recorded which). The receptor source for this set is a woman in her fifties or sixties with acute COVID-19. CDR3s include the opening cysteine and the closing phenylalanine or tryptophan. The D gene is left open where the match is weak. The size of a clone is reported for some rows only, either as once, few or many, or as a class for expanded clones.

>NA|TRBJ2-3|NA|TRBV2
TGTGCCAGCAGTGAAGGGAACAGAGATACGCAGTATTTT
CASSEGNRDTQYF
>NA|TRBJ1-5|NA|TRBV3-1/TRBV3-2
TGTGCCAGCAGCCGCGAGGGCAGTCATCAGCCCCAGCATTTT
CASSREGSHQPQHF
>NA|TRBJ2-1|NA|TRBV27
TGTGCCAGCAGTCCCGCGCCTCGGGGTAATGAGCAGTTCTTC
CASSPAPRGNEQFF
>NA|TRBJ2-5|TRBD1|TRBV12-3/TRBV12-4
TGTGCCAGCAGACCGGGACAGGGCGAGACCCAGTACTTC
CASRPGQGETQYF
>NA|TRBJ2-7|TRBD2|TRBV12-3/TRBV12-4
TGTGCCAGCAGTTTTTCCAGGGAGGGCGAGCAGTACTTC
CASSFSREGEQYF
>NA|TRBJ2-3|NA|TRBV9
TGTGCCAGCAGCCCCCACCTGCCGGGGGTAGAAGGAAGAATCTATTTT
CASSPHLPGVEGRIYF
>few|TRBJ1-1|NA|TRBV28
TGTGCCAGCAGTTTATCGTCAGCTGGGAGGACTGAAGCTTTCTTT
CASSLSSAGRTEAFF
>NA|TRBJ1-5|TRBD1|TRBV19
TGTGCCAGTAGTAGGGCTGGGACAGGGGGAAATCAGCCCCAGCATTTT
CASSRAGTGGNQPQHF
>NA|TRBJ1-2|NA|TRBV24-1
TGTGCCACCAGTGATCCCGACATCGACTATGGCTACACCTTC
CATSDPDIDYGYTF
>few|TRBJ1-2|NA|TRBV14
TGTGCCAGCAGCCAAGATTTAGCAGATGGCTACACCTTC
CASSQDLADGYTF
>NA|TRBJ2-1|TRBD2|TRBV14
TGTGCCAGCAGCCGGGTACCCGGGAGGGGCAATGAGCAGTTCTTC
CASSRVPGRGNEQFF
>NA|TRBJ1-2|NA|TRBV3-1/TRBV3-2
TGTGCCAGCAGCCAAGGCAACAGGGAATTCACCTTC
CASSQGNREFTF
>NA|TRBJ1-2|NA|TRBV30
TGTGCCTGGAGTTATAGGGGGGGGTATGGCTACACCTTC
CAWSYRGGYGYTF
>NA|TRBJ2-3|NA|TRBV12-3/TRBV12-4
TGTGCCAGCAGTTTGGCAGGACAGGATACGCAGTATTTT
CASSLAGQDTQYF
>NA|TRBJ2-1|TRBD2|TRBV9
TGTGCCAGCAGCGCAAATCAACTAGCGGGAGGGCCTGATGAGCAGTTCTTC
CASSANQLAGGPDEQFF
>NA|TRBJ2-5|NA|TRBV11-1
TGTGCCAGCAGCCCTACTGGGGCGTCGGGAGAGACCCAGTACTTC
CASSPTGASGETQYF
>few|TRBJ2-3|NA|TRBV29-1
TGCAGCGCAGCCGGGACTCCCACTAGCACAGATACGCAGTATTTT
CSAAGTPTSTDTQYF
>NA|TRBJ1-1|NA|TRBV5-1
TGCGCCAGCAGCCGGGGGGCGGGGACTGAAGCTTTCTTT
CASSRGAGTEAFF
>NA|TRBJ1-6|NA|TRBV7-9
TGTGCCAGCAGCCCGTCCGAGGGTTCACCCCTCCACTTT
CASSPSEGSPLHF
>NA|TRBJ1-3|NA|TRBV3-1/TRBV3-2
TGTGCCAGCAGACAATCTTCTGGAAACACCATATATTTT
CASRQSSGNTIYF
>NA|TRBJ2-2|NA|TRBV7-9
TGTGCCACCCTGACAGACTCGAACACCGGGGAGCTGTTTTTT
CATLTDSNTGELFF
>NA|TRBJ2-3|NA|TRBV7-2
TGTGCCAGCAGCTCCCTCCATACGCAGTATTTT
CASSSLHTQYF
>NA|TRBJ2-7|TRBD2|TRBV11-2
TGTGCCAGCAGCTTAGATATGCGGACTAGCGGGAGGAGCTCCTACGAGCAGTACTTC
CASSLDMRTSGRSSYEQYF
>NA|TRBJ2-7|TRBD2|TRBV10-2
TGCGCCAGCACCCAAGCCTCCAGCGGGAGGGCCTACGAGCAGTACTTC
CASTQASSGRAYEQYF
>NA|TRBJ2-5|NA|TRBV12-3/TRBV12-4
TGTGCCAGCACCTGGGCGGGTTTGGGGACCCAGTACTTC
CASTWAGLGTQYF
>NA|TRBJ2-7|NA|TRBV19
TGTGCCAGTAGTATTGCTTACGTGGGAGGAGGCTACGAGCAGTACTTC
CASSIAYVGGGYEQYF
>NA|TRBJ1-2|TRBD1|TRBV7-8
TGTGCCAGCAGCTTAGCTCTCGACAGGGACTACACCTTC
CASSLALDRDYTF
>NA|TRBJ1-1|NA|TRBV23-1
TGCGCCAGCAGTCAAACAGTACCTCAACCTCCCACTGAAGCTTTCTTT
CASSQTVPQPPTEAFF
>NA|TRBJ2-5|TRBD2|TRBV19
TGTGCCAGTACCGTATCGGCGAGCGGGGGCTTAGAGACCCAGTACTTC
CASTVSASGGLETQYF
>NA|TRBJ2-3|NA|TRBV30
TGTGCCTGGAGCGAGGGTAGCGGAAGCACAGATACGCAGTATTTT
CAWSEGSGSTDTQYF
>NA|TRBJ2-1|NA|TRBV4-3
TGCGCCAGCAGCCAAGATATTCCCGGGGGAACCAATGAGCAGTTCTTC
CASSQDIPGGTNEQFF
>NA|TRBJ1-2|NA|TRBV30
TGTGCCTGGAGTGTACGTGAAGGGGGTGGCTACACCTTC
CAWSVREGGGYTF
>NA|TRBJ2-2|NA|TRBV6-2/TRBV6-3
TGTGCCAGCAGTTACTGGGGGGACACCGGGGAGCTGTTTTTT
CASSYWGDTGELFF
>few|TRBJ2-2|TRBD2|TRBV4-1
TGCGCCAGCAGCCCCAAGGCTAGCGGGAGCCTGAACACCGGGGAGCTGTTTTTT
CASSPKASGSLNTGELFF
>NA|TRBJ2-5|NA|TRBV27
TGTGCCAGCAGGAGAGCCCAAGAGACCCAGTACTTC
CASRRAQETQYF
>NA|TRBJ2-3|TRBD2|TRBV5-1
TGCGCCAGCAGCCCGACTAGCGGGAGTTCAGATACGCAGTATTTT
CASSPTSGSSDTQYF
>once|TRBJ1-2|NA|TRBV5-4
TGTGCCAGCAGCTCCGGGTCGGGAGATAGCTACACCTTC
CASSSGSGDSYTF
>NA|TRBJ1-4|NA|TRBV2
TGTGCCAGCATTAACAAGGGGCAACTTAATGAAAAACTGTTTTTT
CASINKGQLNEKLFF
>NA|TRBJ2-7|TRBD2|TRBV2
TGTGCCAGCAGGCCAGGAGGACTAGCGGGAGGTACCTACGAGCAGTACTTC
CASRPGGLAGGTYEQYF
>few|TRBJ2-7|NA|TRBV5-1
TGCGCCAGCAGCCCGGGAGCGGCTAGCTCCTACGAGCAGTACTTC
CASSPGAASSYEQYF
>NA|TRBJ1-1|TRBD1|TRBV5-1
TGCGCCAGCAGCTTGATCGCAGGGGGAATCTACACTGAAGCTTTCTTT
CASSLIAGGIYTEAFF
>NA|TRBJ2-3|NA|TRBV15
TGTGCCACCAGCAGAGCGTGGAGCAGTAGCACAGATACGCAGTATTTT
CATSRAWSSSTDTQYF
>NA|TRBJ2-7|TRBD1|TRBV28
TGTGCCAGCAGCCACCGGGACAGCTACGAGCAGTACTTC
CASSHRDSYEQYF
>NA|TRBJ2-5|TRBD2|TRBV11-2
TGTGCCAGCAGCTTAGTAGGTAGCGGGAGGAGGGGGACCCAGTACTTC
CASSLVGSGRRGTQYF
>NA|TRBJ1-2|TRBD1|TRBV9
TGTGCCAGCAGCCCAACAGGGGGCCATGGCTACACCTTC
CASSPTGGHGYTF
>NA|TRBJ2-7|NA|TRBV25-1
TGTGCCAGCAGTGGAAGGGGCCTTTCTGATGAGCAGTACTTC
CASSGRGLSDEQYF
>NA|TRBJ1-2|NA|TRBV5-6
TGTGCCAGCAGCCCATCAGGGGCGGGTGGCTACACCTTC
CASSPSGAGGYTF
>NA|TRBJ2-2|NA|TRBV15
TGTGCCACTTCGGCTAGTAGGTCGAACACCGGGGAGCTGTTTTTT
CATSASRSNTGELFF
>NA|TRBJ2-3|NA|TRBV21-1
TGTGCCAGCAGCCTTGGACTAGCGGGGAGGACAGATACGCAGTATTTT
CASSLGLAGRTDTQYF
>NA|TRBJ2-2|TRBD2|TRBV5-8
TGTGCCAGCAGCCTAGCAAGAACTAGCGCCGCGAACACCGGGGAGCTGTTTTTT
CASSLARTSAANTGELFF
>NA|TRBJ2-1|TRBD2|TRBV7-9
TGTGCCAGCAGCGGCACCTCGACTAGCGGGAGCGATGAGCAGTTCTTC
CASSGTSTSGSDEQFF
>few|TRBJ2-3|TRBD2|TRBV2
TGTGCCAGCAGAGGACTAGCGGGAGTGACAGATACGCAGTATTTT
CASRGLAGVTDTQYF
>NA|TRBJ2-7|NA|TRBV6-1
TGTGCCAGCAGTGAGACCGGGAGCTCCTACGAGCAGTACTTC
CASSETGSSYEQYF
>NA|TRBJ1-2|NA|TRBV11-1
TGTGCCAGCAGCCTCGGGGGGGCAACCTCATATGGCTACACCTTC
CASSLGGATSYGYTF
>NA|TRBJ1-4|NA|TRBV30
TGTGCCTGGAGTGCGCTGGAGCCGGAAAAACTGTTTTTT
CAWSALEPEKLFF
>NA|TRBJ2-7|TRBD1|TRBV19
TGTGCCAGTAGCCGACAGGGGGGGTACGAGCAGTACTTC
CASSRQGGYEQYF
>NA|TRBJ2-1|NA|TRBV27
TGTGCCAGCACTCAGCGTGGACGGGAGTATGAGCAGTTCTTC
CASTQRGREYEQFF